This T cell receptor (beta chain) derives from a study of blood T cell repertoires in COVID-19. V gave up 0 bases and J gave up 5 bases, with 7 bases separating them. CDR3 length: 13 residues. CDR1 is LGHNA, CDR2 YNFKEQ, per germline. This table comes from immunoSEQ multiplex PCR, and its TCRdb copy is limited to in-frame clones, with some not included. In the table there are 130,000 or so clones, less than 90% of which are singletons. The sequencing sample was made of PBMCs or T cells enriched from blood (not recorded which). This rearrangement joins TRBV4-2 to TRBJ1-1, with D possibly TRBD1 on 6 matching bases. The TCR was taken from a woman younger than 45 who had recovered from COVID-19. CDR3 loop: CASSQDRGTEAFF. In nucleotides, the CDR3 is TGTGCCAGCAGCCAAGATAGGGGGACTGAAGCTTTCTTT.